Below are 18 T cell receptor beta chains sequenced from a single sample in a study of blood T cell repertoires in COVID-19. Assay used: immunoSEQ multiplex PCR; TCRdb lists only in-frame clones, some missing. Of 100,000 or so clones listed, about two thirds are singletons. Sequenced: peripheral blood. All receptors derive from a woman aged 80 or over with acute or convalescent COVID-19.

The rearrangement joins TRBV19 to TRBJ2-5; D gene uncertain. CDR1 is LNHDA and CDR2 is SQIVND in the germline V gene (reference sequence). The CDR3 runs to 13 residues. Trimming removed 5 bases at V and 4 bases at J, with 11 bases between. The CDR3 DNA reads TGTGCCAGTAGTGCGCGCGGCAGAGAGACCCAGTACTTC. Amino acids: CASSARGRETQYF.

This clone is judged medium-sized (0.01 to 0.1%). The chain joins TRBV4-1 to TRBJ2-2; 8 nucleotides match TRBD2. Germline CDR1 is MGHRA and CDR2 is YSYEKL. V was clipped by 3 bases and J by 1 base; unmatched bases: 4. The CDR3 covers 16 residues. Written as DNA, the CDR3 is TGCGCCAGCAGCCACGCGGGGGGACTGAACACCGGGGAGCTGTTTTTT. Encoded protein: CASSHAGGLNTGELFF.

J is TRBJ1-1 and V is TRBV5-6, with D uncertain. V was pared by 2 bases and J by 1 base, with 9 bases between. This CDR3 spans 14 amino acids. From germline, CDR1 is SGHDT and CDR2 YYEEEE. DNA for the CDR3: TGTGCCAGCAGCTTCCGGGCGGGGAACACTGAAGCTTTCTTT. Amino acid sequence: CASSFRAGNTEAFF. Together with reference TRBV5-6 and TRBJ1-1, the CDR3 gives the full variable domain: DAGVTQSPTHLIKTRGQQVTLRCSPKSGHDTVSWYQQALGQGPQFIFQYYEEEERQRGNFPDRFSGHQFPNYSSELNVNALLLGDSALYLCASSFRAGNTEAFFGQGTRLTVV.

This clone occurred a few times. V gene TRBV24-1 combines with J gene TRBJ1-2; no clear D gene. Germline V CDR1 and CDR2: KGHDR, SFDVKD. The CDR3 extends over 12 amino acids. Trimming removed 6 bases from V and 6 bases from J, with 10 bases in between. The CDR3 DNA is TGTGCCACCAGTTCTTTCGGGGATGGCTACACCTTC. Translated: CATSSFGDGYTF.

The J gene is TRBJ1-5, the V gene TRBV6-1; D is possibly TRBD1 (5 bases). Germline-derived CDR1 and CDR2 are MNHNS and SASEGT. Trimming removed 0 bases at V and 7 bases at J, with 16 bases between. This CDR3 contains 16 residues. The CDR3, as DNA: TGTGCCAGCAGTGAAGCGCAGGGCGGGACCTACCAGCCCCAGCATTTT. Protein: CASSEAQGGTYQPQHF.

The chain has TRBV11-2 and TRBJ1-1, with 7 bases identical to TRBD1. CDR1 and CDR2 (germline): SGHAT, FQNNGV. The CDR3 runs to 14 residues. The J segment lost 3 bases and the V segment lost 1 base, leaving 2 bases of the junction unmatched. DNA of the CDR3: TGTGCCAGCAGCTTAGCAGGGGGTGACACTGAAGCTTTCTTT. It translates to CASSLAGGDTEAFF.

The chain is built from TRBV4-3 and TRBJ1-3; perhaps TRBD1 as D (6 bases). The germline V gene encodes CDR1 LGHNA and CDR2 YSLEER. Between the trimmed V and J ends, which lost 5 bases and 2 bases, there was a span of 13 bases. The CDR3 covers 15 residues. This CDR3 reads CASSSLTGPGNTIYF. The CDR3 DNA is TGCGCCAGCAGCTCACTGACAGGTCCTGGAAACACCATATATTTT.

This clone occurred once. The rearrangement joins TRBV4-1 to TRBJ1-1, with D perhaps TRBD1 (6 bases). The ends were cut back, 4 bases at V and 11 bases at J, with 23 bases in the middle. CDR1 and CDR2 (germline): MGHRA, YSYEKL. The CDR3 has 15 amino acids. CDR3: CASSPSGGAPLTAFF. CDR3 bases: TGCGCCAGCAGCCCCTCGGGGGGGGCACCCCTGACCGCTTTCTTT.

The V call is TRBV5-4, the J call TRBJ1-2; 9 nucleotides line up with TRBD1. Per the germline V gene, CDR1 is SGHNT and CDR2 is YYREEE (reference sequence). The CDR3 is 14 amino acids. V was clipped by 0 bases and J by 11 bases; unmatched bases: 8. CDR3 sequence: CASSLGDREFGYTF. In DNA form, the CDR3 reads TGTGCCAGCAGCTTGGGGGACAGGGAGTTTGGTTACACCTTC.

V and J are TRBV29-1 and TRBJ1-2; D gene unclear. V dropped 7 bases and J dropped 4 bases, with 19 bases sitting between them. Looked up from germline, CDR1 is SQVTM and CDR2 is ANQGSEA. The length of the CDR3 is 14 residues. CDR3 loop: CSALSFTSLYGYTF. The CDR3 DNA follows: TGCAGCGCCCTCAGTTTTACCTCTCTCTATGGCTACACCTTC.

This chain connects TRBV7-3 to TRBJ2-3, with D maybe TRBD2 (5 bases). V dropped 2 bases and J dropped 4 bases, with 10 bases sitting between them. The CDR3 is 14 amino acids. Germline CDR1 and CDR2: SGHTA and FQGTGA. DNA of the CDR3: TGTGCCAGCAGCTTAGCGGCTAGCTCAGATACGCAGTATTTT. Protein sequence: CASSLAASSDTQYF.

This clone appeared a few times. The chain has TRBV5-4 and TRBJ1-2, with 7 bases lining up with TRBD1. With V trimmed by 1 base and J by 4 bases, 7 bases remained unmatched. This CDR3 spans 15 amino acids. From germline, CDR1 is SGHNT and CDR2 YYREEE (reference sequence). DNA of the CDR3: TGTGCCAGCAGCTTGCGGACAGGCGAACCCTATGGCTACACCTTC. Translated: CASSLRTGEPYGYTF.

J is TRBJ2-5 and V is TRBV5-4; 7 bases map to TRBD1. Germline V gene data show CDR1 as SGHNT and CDR2 as YYREEE (reference sequence). J gave up 2 bases and V 4 bases, and 2 bases lay outside the gene matches. CDR3 length equals 13 residues. This chain's CDR3 is CASSPGQQETQYF. The DNA for the CDR3 is TGTGCCAGCAGCCCGGGACAGCAAGAGACCCAGTACTTC.

This clone turned up a few times. V usage is TRBV27 and J usage is TRBJ1-6; 7 bases are shared with TRBD1. The length of the CDR3 is 16 residues. V shed 6 bases and J 8 bases; nucleotides not matched to a gene: 13. Germline assignment: CDR1 MNHEY and CDR2 SMNVEV (reference sequence). As DNA, the CDR3 is TGTGCCAGCAGCCCGCTTTGGACAGGCAAGGATTCACCCCTCCACTTT. This gives the protein CASSPLWTGKDSPLHF.

V and J are TRBV10-3 and TRBJ1-6; TRBD1 might be the D (6 bases). This CDR3 has 15 residues. V lost 7 bases and J 4 bases, leaving 14 bases between the germline ends. Germline V CDR1 and CDR2: ENHRY, SYGVKD. The CDR3 spells CAINPGVTYNSPLHF. CDR3 sequence (DNA): TGTGCCATCAACCCAGGGGTCACGTATAATTCACCCCTCCACTTT.

V is TRBV3-1 (or the pseudogene TRBV3-2) and J is TRBJ1-2, with D tentatively TRBD1 (6 bases). V lost 5 bases, J lost 5 bases, and 21 bases lay in between. The CDR3 extends over 16 amino acids. Germline lookup yields CDR1 LGHDT and CDR2 YNNKEL (reference sequence). The CDR3 loop reads CASSRGLGGLGYGYTF. CDR3 sequence (DNA): TGTGCCAGCAGCAGGGGGTTAGGGGGTCTGGGGTATGGCTACACCTTC.

The gene calls are TRBV7-8 and TRBJ2-2, with D possibly matching TRBD2 (6 bases). The CDR3 spans 14 residues. Germline CDR1 is SGHVS and CDR2 is FQNEAQ. Deletions cut 5 bases from V and 6 bases from J, with 13 bases between. CDR3 DNA: TGTGCCAGCAGCCACCCTAGCGCTGCCGGGGAGCTGTTTTTT. Protein product: CASSHPSAAGELFF.

The chain employs TRBV14 and TRBJ1-2; D uncertain. CDR1 is SGHDN and CDR2 is FVKESK in the germline V gene. The CDR3 is 14 residues long. V lost 4 bases, J lost 2 bases, and 11 bases lay in between. The CDR3 DNA is TGTGCCAGCAGCCCCCGATCGGGAAACTATGGCTACACCTTC. Translating gives CASSPRSGNYGYTF.